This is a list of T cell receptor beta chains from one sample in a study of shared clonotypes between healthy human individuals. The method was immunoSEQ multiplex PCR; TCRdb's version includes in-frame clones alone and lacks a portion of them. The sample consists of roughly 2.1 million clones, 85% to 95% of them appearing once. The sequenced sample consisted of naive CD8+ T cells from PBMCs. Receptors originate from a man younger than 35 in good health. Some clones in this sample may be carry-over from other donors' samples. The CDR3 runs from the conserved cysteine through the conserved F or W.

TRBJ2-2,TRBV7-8,CASNLGTSGRGSTGELFF
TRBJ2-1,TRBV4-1,CASSHRYNEQFF
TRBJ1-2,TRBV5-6,CASSPGGSNYGYTF
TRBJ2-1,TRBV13,CASSPPGLASEQFF
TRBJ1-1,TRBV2,CASSGVDRGTFF
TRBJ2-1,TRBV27,CASSLFSQTFDNEQFF
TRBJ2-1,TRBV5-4,CASSSTLDYNEQFF
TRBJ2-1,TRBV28,CASSLPPIGSYNEQFF
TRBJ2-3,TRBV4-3,CASSQVSGRGTDTQYF
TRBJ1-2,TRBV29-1,CSVEYFGTESYGYTF
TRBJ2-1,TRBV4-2,CASSRLAESYNEQFF
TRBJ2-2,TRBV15,CAIAGGLNTGELFF
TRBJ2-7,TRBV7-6,CASSWGTDGSEQYF
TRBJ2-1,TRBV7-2,CASSLPGLAGAYEQFF
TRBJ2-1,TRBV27,CASSLSVYGPPDYNEQFF
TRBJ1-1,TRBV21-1,CASSKVGGGLNTEAFF
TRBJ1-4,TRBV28,CASSAGRLNEKLFF
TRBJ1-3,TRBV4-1,CASSQDTGSGNTIYF
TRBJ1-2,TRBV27,CASSPLRDGGYGYTF
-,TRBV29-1,CSVTPSRKRSASYEQYF
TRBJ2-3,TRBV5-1,CASSTPGPVYDTQYF
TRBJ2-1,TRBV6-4,CASSPGLAGIYNEQFF
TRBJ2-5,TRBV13,CASSLGDRGETQYF
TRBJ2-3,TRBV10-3,CAISDPREPTDTQYF
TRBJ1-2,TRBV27,CASRALGGRGYTF
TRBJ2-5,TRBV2,CASISRQGGETQYF
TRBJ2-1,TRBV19,CASSIVHNEQFF
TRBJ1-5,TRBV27,CASSLSWVAPGQPQHF
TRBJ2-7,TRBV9,CASSTGRGPRYEQYF
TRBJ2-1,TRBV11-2,CASRVKGEQFF
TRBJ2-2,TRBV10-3,CAISALSLTGELFF
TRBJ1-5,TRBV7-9,CASSLALNQPQHF
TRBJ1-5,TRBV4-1,CASSQVRETLSNQPQHF
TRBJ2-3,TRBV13,CASSLEVGGTDTQYF
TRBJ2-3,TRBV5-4,CASRLAQRESDTQYF